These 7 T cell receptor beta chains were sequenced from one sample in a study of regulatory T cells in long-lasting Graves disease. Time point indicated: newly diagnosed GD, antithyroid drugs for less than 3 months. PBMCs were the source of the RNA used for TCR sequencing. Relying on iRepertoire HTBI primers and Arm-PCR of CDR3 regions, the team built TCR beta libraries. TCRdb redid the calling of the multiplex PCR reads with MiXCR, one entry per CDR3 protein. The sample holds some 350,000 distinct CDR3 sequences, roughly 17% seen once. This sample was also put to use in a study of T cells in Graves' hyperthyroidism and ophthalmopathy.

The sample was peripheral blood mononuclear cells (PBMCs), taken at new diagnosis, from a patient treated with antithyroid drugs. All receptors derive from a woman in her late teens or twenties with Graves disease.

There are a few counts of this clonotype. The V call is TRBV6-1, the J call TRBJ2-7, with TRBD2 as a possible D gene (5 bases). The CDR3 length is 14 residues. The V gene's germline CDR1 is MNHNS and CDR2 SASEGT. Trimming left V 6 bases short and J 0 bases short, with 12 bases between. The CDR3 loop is CASSRTSFSYEQYF. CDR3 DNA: TGTGCCAGCAGCCGCACTAGTTTCTCCTACGAGCAGTACTTC.

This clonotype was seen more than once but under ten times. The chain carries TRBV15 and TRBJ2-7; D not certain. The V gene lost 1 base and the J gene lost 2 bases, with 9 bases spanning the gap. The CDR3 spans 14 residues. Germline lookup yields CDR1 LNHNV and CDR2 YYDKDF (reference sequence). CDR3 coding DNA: TGTGCCACCAGCAGAGTCGGCGGTACCTACGAGCAGTACTTC. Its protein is CATSRVGGTYEQYF.

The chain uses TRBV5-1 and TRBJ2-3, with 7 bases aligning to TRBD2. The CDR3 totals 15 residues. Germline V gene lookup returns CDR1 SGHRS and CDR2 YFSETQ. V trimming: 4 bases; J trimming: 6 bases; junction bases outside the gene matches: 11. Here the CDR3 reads CASSPEAGPADTQYF. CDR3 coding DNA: TGCGCCAGCAGCCCTGAAGCGGGACCCGCCGATACGCAGTATTTT.

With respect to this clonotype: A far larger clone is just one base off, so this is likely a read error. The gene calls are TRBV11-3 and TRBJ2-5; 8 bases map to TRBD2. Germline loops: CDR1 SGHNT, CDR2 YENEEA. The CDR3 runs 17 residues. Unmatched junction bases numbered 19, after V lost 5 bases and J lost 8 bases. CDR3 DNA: TGTGCCAGCAGCATCAGAAATAGCGGGGTTTTTCCAGATACCCAGTACTTC. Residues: CASSIRNSGVFPDTQYF.

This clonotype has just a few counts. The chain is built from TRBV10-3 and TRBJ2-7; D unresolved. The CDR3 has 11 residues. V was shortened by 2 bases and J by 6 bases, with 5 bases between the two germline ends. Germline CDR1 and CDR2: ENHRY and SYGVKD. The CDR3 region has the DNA TGTGCCATCAGTGAGACACTCGAGCAGTACTTC. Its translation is CAISETLEQYF.

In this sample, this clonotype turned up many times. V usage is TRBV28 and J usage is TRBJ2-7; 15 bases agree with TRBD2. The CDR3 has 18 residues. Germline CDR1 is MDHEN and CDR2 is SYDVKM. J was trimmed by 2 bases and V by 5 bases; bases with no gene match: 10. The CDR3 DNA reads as TGTGCCAGCAGTCTAGCGGGACTAGCGGGGGGATTGACCTACGAGCAGTACTTC. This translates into CASSLAGLAGGLTYEQYF. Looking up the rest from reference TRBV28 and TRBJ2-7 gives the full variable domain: DVKVTQSSRYLVKRTGEKVFLECVQDMDHENMFWYRQDPGLGLRLIYFSYDVKMKEKGDIPEGYSVSREKKERFSLILESASTNQTSMYLCASSLAGLAGGLTYEQYFGPGTRLTVT.

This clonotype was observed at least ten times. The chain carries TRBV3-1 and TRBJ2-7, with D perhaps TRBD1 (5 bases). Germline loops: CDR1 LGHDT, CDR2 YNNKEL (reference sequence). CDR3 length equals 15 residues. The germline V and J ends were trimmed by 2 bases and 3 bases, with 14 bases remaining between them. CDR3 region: CASSQFSGADYEQYF. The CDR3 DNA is TGTGCCAGCAGCCAATTTAGTGGGGCGGACTACGAGCAGTACTTC.